The entry that follows covers one T cell receptor beta chain sequence. Antigen: not known. Profiled with immunoSEQ multiplex PCR; TCRdb holds only in-frame clones, not every one. The table records approximately 84,000 clones, 75% to 85% of them present only once. The time point is: week 47, end of study. In every dose of vaccine, 300 ug of mutant IDH1 20-mer peptide was given alongside topical imiquimod. New WHO grade 3 or 4 IDH1-mutant, ATRX-lost astrocytomas were present in all donors. The entry originates in a study of a mutant IDH1 vaccine in newly diagnosed glioma. About the study: The earlier regimen, radiotherapy, temozolomide, or both, was most often both.

This CDR3 comprises 14 residues. V lost 3 bases to trimming and J lost 3 bases, with 12 bases between them. From germline, CDR1 is SGHAT and CDR2 FQNNGV. The sample was PBMCs, taken from a glioma patient whose treatment included an IDH1 peptide vaccine. This clonotype was sampled from a man aged 35-49 years with glioma. This chain uses TRBV11-2 with TRBJ2-7, with D possibly TRBD1 on 6 matching bases. The CDR3 here is CASSFGIGGYEQYF. In DNA form, the CDR3 reads TGTGCCAGCAGCTTTGGGATAGGGGGCTACGAGCAGTACTTC.